The present T cell receptor beta chain was sequenced within a study of memory CD4+ T cells and cytomegalovirus serostatus. Study-level background: Donors were healthy Belgian adults, 10 or so CMV seropositive and approximately 25 seronegative.

Single viable CD3+CD4+CD8-CD45RO+ cells were sorted as the memory CD4+ T cells. V lost 4 bases and J lost 1, with 14 bases in between. The CDR3 is made up of 15 amino acids. Germline CDR1 and CDR2: SGDLS and YYNGEE. Libraries were prepared by immunoSEQ multiplex PCR; TCRdb keeps only in-frame clonotypes and omits some of them. The repertoire has around 84,000 clones, 65% to 85% of them found once; the top ten carry roughly 0.8%. The chain uses TRBV9 and TRBJ1-1; D is undetermined. This receptor was taken from an adult in good health and CMV-seronegative. Sequenced input: memory CD4+ T cells from blood. The CDR3 spells CASSREGGRNTEAFF. CDR3 sequence (DNA): TGTGCCAGCAGCCGGGAGGGCGGTCGGAACACTGAAGCTTTCTTT.